This T cell receptor beta chain is from a study of blood T cell repertoires in COVID-19. Study as a whole: Sites in the United States, Italy and Spain provided acute and convalescent COVID-19 samples. PBMCs, B-cell-depleted T cells, or T cells were the source of the cDNA or gDNA that made up the material.

Authors' methods: Using reference gene primer amplification, nucleated cell counts were estimated. Only in-frame clones appear in the TCRdb table, and some are missing; sequencing was by immunoSEQ multiplex PCR. Clone size and the V and J calls come from that table; the DNA yielded D and trimming. There are 200,000 or so clones in the sample; approximately 91% occur only once, and 2.5% to 3.5% lies in the top ten. Germline assignment: CDR1 MNHEY and CDR2 SVGAGI. Trimming removed 7 bases at V and 0 bases at J, with 13 bases between. This CDR3 has 15 amino acids. This sequence was found in a woman aged 60-75 years with acute or convalescent COVID-19. The gene calls are TRBV6-5 and TRBJ2-1; D remains unclear. Sample: peripheral blood. CDR3 nucleotides: TGTGCCAGCACTAACGCACCGAGCTCCTACAATGAGCAGTTCTTC. Translation: CASTNAPSSYNEQFF.